These T cell receptor beta chains were read from a single sample in a study of cytomegalovirus exposure and HLA in healthy donors. TCRdb keeps only in-frame clones here, not all; method: immunoSEQ multiplex PCR. In the table there are roughly 180,000 clones, nearly 80% of which are singletons. Sample: PBMCs. These receptors originate from a female donor in good health and CMV-seronegative. Each CDR3 is given with its conserved first and last residue. D genes are given only for firm matches. The size field is filled for only some rows; it gives once, few, many or a size class.

TRBJ2-2,TRBV9,once,TRBD1,CASSAWDRGPGELFF,TGTGCCAGCAGCGCCTGGGACAGGGGGCCCGGGGAGCTGTTTTTT
TRBJ1-1,TRBV5-1,.,TRBD1,CASSLGLRQGAAGTEAFF,TGCGCCAGCAGCTTGGGCTTACGGCAGGGGGCAGCGGGCACTGAAGCTTTCTTT
TRBJ1-1,TRBV29-1,once,TRBD1,CSVVTGGTEAFF,TGCAGCGTTGTAACAGGGGGAACTGAAGCTTTCTTT
TRBJ2-4,TRBV6-1,.,.,CASRSTTLAKNIQYF,TGTGCCAGCAGATCGACTACACTAGCCAAAAACATTCAGTACTTC
TRBJ1-1,TRBV7-6,few,.,CASSSPTDGTQNTEAFF,TGTGCCAGCAGCTCCCCTACTGACGGGACTCAGAACACTGAAGCTTTCTTT
TRBJ2-1,TRBV18,.,TRBD2,CASSPGGVNEQFF,TGTGCCAGCTCACCGGGGGGGGTCAATGAGCAGTTCTTC
TRBJ1-4,TRBV28,.,.,CASSPGTRYEKLFF,TGTGCCAGCAGTCCCGGGACTCGGTATGAAAAACTGTTTTTT
TRBJ1-5,TRBV7-6,.,.,CASSFGVGQPQHF,TGTGCCAGCAGCTTCGGGGTTGGGCAGCCCCAGCATTTT
TRBJ2-3,TRBV18,.,TRBD2,CASSPLAGGGTDTQYF,TGTGCCAGCTCACCCCTAGCGGGAGGGGGCACAGATACGCAGTATTTT
TRBJ2-7,TRBV15,.,TRBD1,CATSGRTGREQYF,TGTGCCACCAGCGGGAGGACAGGGCGAGAGCAGTACTTC
TRBJ2-1,TRBV19,.,.,CASRVRGSSYNEQFF,TGTGCCAGTAGGGTACGGGGGAGCTCCTACAATGAGCAGTTCTTC
TRBJ2-5,TRBV2,.,TRBD2,CASGTSGVQETQYF,TGTGCCAGCGGGACTAGCGGGGTCCAAGAGACCCAGTACTTC
TRBJ2-7,TRBV28,.,TRBD2,CASTPGLAGLYEQYF,TGTGCCAGCACCCCCGGACTAGCGGGACTCTACGAGCAGTACTTC
TRBJ1-1,TRBV5-1,.,.,CASSVNRDSNTEAFF,TGCGCCAGCAGCGTGAACAGGGATTCGAACACTGAAGCTTTCTTT
TRBJ1-2,TRBV30,.,.,CAWSVRQRDYGYTF,TGTGCCTGGAGTGTAAGGCAGAGGGACTATGGCTACACCTTC
TRBJ1-5,TRBV28,.,TRBD1,CASSPGTGGSYQSNQPQHF,TGTGCCAGCAGCCCGGGGACAGGGGGCTCTTACCAGAGCAATCAGCCCCAGCATTTT
TRBJ2-7,TRBV5-1,.,TRBD2,CASSGTSGAYSSYEQYF,TGCGCCAGCAGCGGGACTAGCGGGGCCTATAGCTCCTACGAGCAGTACTTC
TRBJ2-7,TRBV18,.,.,CASSPSILEQYF,TGTGCCAGCTCACCGTCCATACTCGAGCAGTACTTC
TRBJ1-2,TRBV13,.,.,CASSSQGYGYTF,TGTGCCAGCAGCTCCCAGGGGTATGGCTACACCTTC
TRBJ1-1,TRBV7-9,.,.,CASSLPGGDAEAFF,TGTGCCAGCAGCCTCCCCGGCGGGGATGCTGAAGCTTTCTTT
TRBJ2-7,TRBV19,.,TRBD2,CASSQTSGRARYEQYF,TGTGCCAGTAGTCAGACTAGCGGGAGGGCCCGCTACGAGCAGTACTTC
TRBJ2-2,TRBV10-2,.,TRBD2,CASSGTSGGAITGELFF,TGCGCCAGCAGTGGGACTAGCGGGGGGGCAATCACCGGGGAGCTGTTTTTT
TRBJ2-7,TRBV28,.,.,CASSFGLGSVAYEQYF,TGTGCCAGCAGTTTTGGGTTAGGGAGTGTAGCCTACGAGCAGTACTTC
TRBJ2-7,TRBV5-1,.,TRBD2,CASSGTSSYEQYF,TGCGCCAGCTCTGGGACTAGCTCCTACGAGCAGTACTTC
TRBJ2-7,TRBV11-1,.,TRBD1,CASSPGQVYEQYF,TGTGCCAGCAGCCCGGGACAGGTCTACGAGCAGTACTTC
TRBJ2-1,TRBV7-9,.,.,CSSSFGALASSYNEQFF,TGTTCCAGCAGCTTTGGGGCGCTAGCGAGCTCCTACAATGAGCAGTTCTTC
TRBJ1-3,TRBV9,.,.,CASSGRAFAGNTIYF,TGTGCCAGCAGCGGCAGGGCTTTTGCTGGAAACACCATATATTTT
TRBJ1-4,TRBV27,.,.,CASKTGTRGEKLFF,TGTGCCAGCAAAACCGGGACAAGGGGTGAAAAACTGTTTTTT
TRBJ2-1,TRBV27,.,TRBD2,CASSSPGLGYNEQFF,TGTGCCAGCAGTTCCCCGGGACTAGGGTACAATGAGCAGTTCTTC
TRBJ2-4,TRBV4-1,.,.,CASSQVGGAREKNIQYF,TGCGCCAGCAGCCAAGTGGGTGGGGCGAGAGAAAAAAACATTCAGTACTTC
TRBJ2-3,TRBV9,.,.,CASSVGLETDTQYF,TGTGCCAGCAGCGTAGGACTAGAAACAGATACGCAGTATTTT
TRBJ2-1,TRBV28,.,.,CASSLSISGGNEQFF,TGTGCCAGCAGTTTGTCTATCAGCGGAGGCAATGAGCAGTTCTTC
TRBJ1-6,TRBV4-1,.,TRBD1,CASSPIQGSGSNSPLHF,TGCGCCAGCAGCCCGATACAGGGGTCGGGGAGTAATTCACCCCTCCACTTT
TRBJ1-2,TRBV6-1,.,.,CASRSTAYGYTF,TGTGCCAGCAGGTCGACAGCTTATGGCTACACCTTC
TRBJ2-7,TRBV2,.,TRBD2,CASSLSGGGPYEQYF,TGTGCCAGCAGCCTGAGCGGGGGGGGCCCCTACGAGCAGTACTTC
TRBJ2-1,TRBV6-5,.,TRBD1,CASSYSGTGVYNEQFF,TGTGCCAGCAGTTACAGCGGGACAGGGGTCTACAATGAGCAGTTCTTC
TRBJ1-4,TRBV18,many,TRBD1,CASSQNRGTTNEKLFF,TGTGCCAGCTCACAAAACAGGGGTACAACTAATGAAAAACTGTTTTTT
TRBJ2-7,TRBV28,once,.,CASSSLQGVQQYF,TGTGCCAGCAGTTCCCTACAGGGTGTACAGCAGTACTTC
TRBJ2-7,TRBV19,.,TRBD1,CASSIVMTGTHEQYF,TGTGCCAGTAGTATAGTAATGACAGGGACCCACGAGCAGTACTTC
TRBJ1-1,TRBV19,.,.,CASSIEWTEDTEAFF,TGTGCCAGTAGTATAGAATGGACAGAAGACACTGAAGCTTTCTTT
TRBJ1-3,TRBV30,.,TRBD1,CASQGAAGNTIYF,TGTGCCTCACAGGGGGCAGCGGGAAACACCATATATTTT
TRBJ2-3,TRBV6-5,few,TRBD2,CASSYLLSGGPDTQYF,TGTGCCAGCAGTTACCTTCTTTCGGGAGGCCCAGATACGCAGTATTTT
TRBJ2-5,TRBV7-9,.,TRBD2,CASSQKRGGLETQYF,TGTGCCAGCAGCCAAAAGCGGGGGGGCCTTGAGACCCAGTACTTC
TRBJ1-1,TRBV6-1,few,.,CASSGGQQGMAFF,TGTGCCAGCAGTGGAGGACAGCAGGGGATGGCTTTCTTT
TRBJ1-1,TRBV5-1,.,TRBD1,CASSISRGLNTEAFF,TGCGCCAGCAGCATAAGCAGGGGGCTGAACACTGAAGCTTTCTTT
TRBJ2-7,TRBV7-7,.,.,CASSLERTGYNEQYF,TGTGCCAGCAGCTTAGAGAGGACTGGCTACAACGAGCAGTACTTC
TRBJ1-1,TRBV4-1,few,TRBD1,CASSTNRGTEAFF,TGCGCCAGCAGTACTAACAGGGGCACTGAAGCTTTCTTT
TRBJ1-5,TRBV27,.,.,CASSSLIGSNQPQHF,TGTGCCAGCAGTTCACTCATTGGTAGCAATCAGCCCCAGCATTTT
TRBJ1-4,TRBV4-3,.,.,CASSQNWAGNEKLFF,TGCGCCAGCAGCCAAAACTGGGCGGGCAATGAAAAACTGTTTTTT
TRBJ2-1,TRBV7-2,.,TRBD2,CASSLRLAGGEQFF,TGTGCCAGCAGCTTACGACTAGCGGGAGGTGAGCAGTTCTTC
TRBJ2-1,TRBV21-1,.,.,CASSKESVSGRASSYNEQFF,TGTGCCAGCAGCAAAGAGAGTGTTAGCGGGAGGGCTAGCTCCTACAATGAGCAGTTCTTC
TRBJ2-1,TRBV29-1,.,.,CSVEGDGYEQFF,TGCAGCGTTGAAGGAGATGGTTATGAGCAGTTCTTC
TRBJ2-1,TRBV14,.,.,CASSLTTSPYNEQFF,TGTGCCAGCAGCCTTACTACCAGCCCCTACAATGAGCAGTTCTTC
TRBJ2-2,TRBV10-2,.,.,CASSEYQTGPDTGELFF,TGCGCCAGCAGTGAGTACCAGACAGGCCCCGACACCGGGGAGCTGTTTTTT
TRBJ1-2,TRBV7-2,.,.,CASSLDRANGYTF,TGTGCCAGCAGCTTAGACAGGGCGAATGGCTACACCTTC
TRBJ1-3,TRBV9,.,.,CASSSDSLTGNTIYF,TGTGCCAGCAGTTCCGACAGTTTAACTGGAAACACCATATATTTT
TRBJ2-7,TRBV18,.,.,CASSDSGFYEQYF,TGTGCCAGCTCAGATTCCGGGTTCTACGAGCAGTACTTC
TRBJ2-7,TRBV6-1,.,.,CASRAGTYEQYF,TGTGCCAGCAGGGCAGGGACCTACGAGCAGTACTTC
TRBJ2-3,TRBV6-5,.,.,CASSYSLDGNTDTQYF,TGTGCCAGCAGTTACTCCCTTGACGGGAACACAGATACGCAGTATTTT